This TCR beta chain appears in the sequencing data of a study of OX40 agonist ivuxolimab in advanced cancers. The assay was immunoSEQ multiplex PCR, and TCRdb's table has in-frame clones only and misses some. The sample consists of about 22,000 clones, roughly 84% of them appearing once. With autoimmune disease history or systemic immunosuppression, patients were excluded. Study results and limitations: Antigen specificity remained undetermined for the expanded peripheral T cells.

This clone was detected a few times. Its antigen remains unknown. This receptor was obtained from an adult with an advanced solid tumor such as melanoma, head and neck, liver or kidney cancer. Sequences were derived from CD4+ or CD8+ T cells sorted from blood, sampled in a trial of the OX40 agonist ivuxolimab.

The CDR3 DNA reads TGTGCCACCAGCAGTCGGACCGGGACAGGGAGAATTTTTGGTCAGCCCCAGCATTTT. Its translation is CATSSRTGTGRIFGQPQHF. The chain recombines TRBV15 with TRBJ1-5, with 9 bases aligning to TRBD1. V was clipped by 3 bases and J by 6 bases; unmatched bases: 18. CDR1 is LNHNV, CDR2 YYDKDF, per germline (reference sequence). CDR3 length: 19 amino acids.